This T cell receptor beta chain stems from a study of T cell clonality in common variable immunodeficiency. V was shortened by 1 base and J by 8 bases, with 15 bases between the two germline ends. The germline V gene has CDR1 SGHDT and CDR2 YYEEEE. There are 15 residues in the CDR3. The assay was immunoSEQ multiplex PCR, and TCRdb's table has in-frame clones only and misses some. The sample was found to contain approximately 20,000 clones, and every one recurs. Findings and caveats of the study: In common variable immunodeficiency, TCR beta chains reportedly carried fewer deletions and N-nucleotide insertions.

This clone is classed as medium-sized. The target antigen is unknown. The CDR3 extends 3 residues past the end of the read, so its final part is completed from the germline J gene. The source of this sequence is a human donor with common variable immunodeficiency. The chain uses TRBV5-6 and TRBJ1-4, with D perhaps matching TRBD1 (6 bases). Sequencing was performed on peripheral blood mononuclear cells. CDR3 DNA, as far as it was read: TGTGCCAGCAGCTTGTCGGGGGGCTCAGGGGAAAAA. Translation gives CASSLSGGSGEK. The entire CDR3 sequence reads CASSLSGGSGEKLFF.